The 32 T cell receptor beta chains below all came from one sample that was sequenced in a study of blood T cell repertoires in COVID-19. This table comes from immunoSEQ multiplex PCR, and its TCRdb copy is limited to in-frame clones, with some not included. The data hold a few hundred thousand clones, with around nine tenths observed a single time. Sequenced: PBMCs or T cells enriched from blood (not recorded which). The receptors were sampled from a woman aged 45-60 years who had recovered from COVID-19.

The V call is TRBV21-1, the J call TRBJ1-2; the table's D call, TRBD1, has no DNA check behind it. TRBV21-1 is a pseudogene segment. This CDR3 region has 14 residues. CDR3 DNA sequence: TGTGCCAGCAACCCCGACAGGGGCAACTATGGCTACACCTTC. Protein product: CASNPDRGNYGYTF.

The J gene is TRBJ2-3, the V gene TRBV18, with D tentatively TRBD1 (6 bases). Germline V gene lookup returns CDR1 KGHSH and CDR2 LQKENI. The CDR3 spans 16 residues. The V gene lost 6 bases and the J gene lost 2 bases, with 18 bases spanning the gap. In nucleotides, the CDR3 is TGTGCCAGCTCGAGTGACGACAGGAAGAACACAGATACGCAGTATTTT. As protein: CASSSDDRKNTDTQYF.

This clone was detected only once. This chain joins TRBV30 and TRBJ1-2; 7 nucleotides line up with TRBD1. The CDR3 spans 15 residues. The V gene end was trimmed by 1 base and the J gene end by 4 bases; junction bases not matched to a gene: 9. Germline V lookup: CDR1 GTSNPN, CDR2 SVGIG (reference sequence). For the CDR3, the DNA is TGTGCCTGGAGTGCAAACCGGGACAGCCTCTATGGCTACACCTTC. Encoded protein: CAWSANRDSLYGYTF.

The DNA for the CDR3 is TGTGCCAGCCCGGGTGCTAGCGGGGACCACACAGATACGCAGTATTTT. The encoded protein is CASPGASGDHTDTQYF. V is TRBV2 and J is TRBJ2-3, with TRBD2 matching 9 bases. Germline values: CDR1 SNHLY, CDR2 FYNNEI. Trimming at V came to 8 bases and at J to 2 bases, leaving 11 bases not matched to a gene. There are 16 residues in the CDR3.

This clone was counted a few times. The genes are TRBV11-2 and TRBJ1-4, with D possibly TRBD1 on 5 matching bases. The CDR3 runs 17 residues. Germline V gene lookup returns CDR1 SGHAT and CDR2 FQNNGV. V gave up 1 base and J gave up 0 bases, with 12 bases separating them. For the CDR3, the DNA is TGTGCCAGCAGCTTAGTTGGGGTAGGGGCAACTAATGAAAAACTGTTTTTT. Its protein is CASSLVGVGATNEKLFF.

In this sample, this clone turned up a few times. V usage is TRBV6-5 and J usage is TRBJ1-1; D not certain. The CDR3 loop spans 15 amino acids. Between the trimmed V and J ends, which lost 7 bases and 1 base, there was a span of 16 bases. Germline V CDR1 and CDR2: MNHEY, SVGAGI. CDR3 amino acids: CASKAFNWRNTEAFF. For the CDR3, the DNA is TGTGCCAGCAAGGCCTTCAACTGGAGGAACACTGAAGCTTTCTTT.

The chain links TRBV2 to TRBJ1-1; 7 positions agree with TRBD1. Germline CDR1 SNHLY, CDR2 FYNNEI. The CDR3 sequence is 13 residues long. With V trimmed by 7 bases and J by 3 bases, 5 bases remained unmatched. For the CDR3, the DNA is TGTGCCAGCAACTTACAGGGGTACACTGAAGCTTTCTTT. Its translation: CASNLQGYTEAFF.

The rearrangement joins TRBV7-2 to TRBJ1-1, with unresolved D. CDR1 and CDR2 from the germline V gene are SGHTA and FQGNSA. The CDR3 has 13 residues. The V end lost 1 base, the J end lost 4 bases, and 7 bases lay between the germline ends. The chain's CDR3 is CASSLGSRTEAFF. CDR3 bases: TGTGCCAGCAGCTTAGGCAGTCGCACTGAAGCTTTCTTT.

The J gene is TRBJ1-2, the V gene TRBV6-5; TRBD1 might be the D (6 bases). Germline V gene data show CDR1 as MNHEY and CDR2 as SVGAGI. The CDR3 extends over 13 amino acids. V was trimmed by 6 bases and J by 8 bases, leaving 16 bases between them. As DNA, the CDR3 is TGTGCCAGCAGGACAGGCCCTTTTAACGGCTACACCTTC. Its translation is CASRTGPFNGYTF.

The genes are TRBV11-2 and TRBJ2-1, with a weak D call TRBD1 (6 bases). The CDR3 runs 13 residues. Between the trimmed V and J ends, which lost 1 base and 9 bases, there was a span of 10 bases. Per the germline V gene, CDR1 is SGHAT and CDR2 is FQNNGV. The CDR3 reads CASSLGVTGEQFF. CDR3 sequence (DNA): TGTGCCAGCAGCTTAGGCGTGACAGGTGAGCAGTTCTTC. The whole variable domain, remainder taken from reference TRBV11-2 and TRBJ2-1, is EAGVAQSPRYKIIEKRQSVAFWCNPISGHATLYWYQQILGQGPKLLIQFQNNGVVDDSQLPKDRFSAERLKGVDSTLKIQPAKLEDSAVYLCASSLGVTGEQFFGPGTRLTVL.

The chain carries TRBV28 and TRBJ2-3; tentative D call: TRBD1 (6 bases). Per germline, CDR1 MDHEN and CDR2 SYDVKM. The CDR3 spans 15 residues. Deletions cut 5 bases from V and 0 bases from J, with 12 bases between. The CDR3 is CASSQTGTSTDTQYF. The CDR3 bases are TGTGCCAGCAGTCAGACAGGAACTAGCACAGATACGCAGTATTTT.

The V call is TRBV10-2, the J call TRBJ2-2, with D hard to call. This CDR3 is 13 amino acids long. Per the germline V gene, CDR1 is WSHSY and CDR2 is SAAADI. V lost 1 base to trimming and J lost 6 bases, with 6 bases between them. This CDR3 reads CASSEFGPGELFF. The CDR3 DNA is TGCGCCAGCAGTGAGTTTGGCCCCGGGGAGCTGTTTTTT.

The chain links TRBV3-1 (or the pseudogene TRBV3-2) to TRBJ2-7; maybe TRBD1 (6 bases). The germline V gene encodes CDR1 LGHDT and CDR2 YNNKEL (reference sequence). V lost 1 base and J 2 bases, leaving 21 bases between the germline ends. The CDR3 is made up of 18 amino acids. CDR3: CASSQVAPVQGITYEQYF. The CDR3, as DNA: TGTGCCAGCAGCCAAGTCGCGCCTGTACAGGGTATCACCTACGAGCAGTACTTC.

J is TRBJ2-2 and V is TRBV2; TRBD2 aligns across 7 bases. Germline V lookup: CDR1 SNHLY, CDR2 FYNNEI. V was clipped by 5 bases and J by 1 base; unmatched bases: 13. This CDR3 is built from 18 residues. CDR3 bases: TGTGCCAGCAGTCACAGCACGGGGGGTGTCCTGAACACCGGGGAGCTGTTTTTT. Its protein product is CASSHSTGGVLNTGELFF.

This chain links TRBV2 with TRBJ2-3; weak D call: TRBD1 (5 bases). The germline CDR1 and CDR2 sequences are SNHLY and FYNNEI. This CDR3 is 12 amino acids long. V was pared by 6 bases and J by 8 bases, with 12 bases between. The CDR3: CASRARQGTQYF. CDR3 DNA: TGTGCCAGCAGGGCTAGGCAGGGTACGCAGTATTTT.

This chain connects TRBV2 to TRBJ2-7; 7 bases map to TRBD2. Germline V gives CDR1 SNHLY, CDR2 FYNNEI. J lost 1 base, V lost 6 bases, and 6 bases had no gene match. This CDR3 contains 14 residues. The CDR3 coding sequence is TGTGCCAGCAGGGAGTTGGGAGGGTCCTACGAGCAGTACTTC. Protein: CASRELGGSYEQYF. The complete variable domain, with remaining parts taken from reference TRBV2 and TRBJ2-7, reads EPEVTQTPSHQVTQMGQEVILRCVPISNHLYFYWYRQILGQKVEFLVSFYNNEISEKSEIFDDQFSVERPDGSNFTLKIRSTKLEDSAMYFCASRELGGSYEQYFGPGTRLTVT.

The CDR3 DNA follows: TGTGCCAGCAGGGGGACAGAGAGCTCCTACAATGAGCAGTTCTTC. As protein: CASRGTESSYNEQFF. The chain links TRBV2 to TRBJ2-1; 7 bases align to TRBD1. The CDR3 extends over 15 amino acids. The V gene end was trimmed by 6 bases and the J gene end by 0 bases; junction bases not matched to a gene: 5. CDR1 is SNHLY, CDR2 FYNNEI, per germline.

A single count supports this clone. This chain links TRBV24-1 with TRBJ2-1, with D uncertain. The CDR3 loop spans 12 amino acids. CDR1 and CDR2 from the germline V gene are KGHDR and SFDVKD. The V gene lost 4 bases and the J gene lost 7 bases, with 7 bases spanning the gap. The CDR3 spells CATSDPLNEQFF. CDR3 DNA sequence: TGTGCCACCAGTGACCCCCTGAATGAGCAGTTCTTC.

In this sample, this clone turned up once. The J gene is TRBJ1-1, the V gene TRBV30; D is possibly TRBD1 (5 bases). This CDR3 comprises 12 residues. Trimming stripped 5 bases from V and 6 bases from J, with 13 bases between. Germline V lookup: CDR1 GTSNPN, CDR2 SVGIG (reference sequence). The CDR3 DNA is TGTGCCTGGGACAGCTTGGGTTCTGAAGCTTTCTTT. The encoded protein is CAWDSLGSEAFF.

This clone has just a few counts. The V call is TRBV25-1, the J call TRBJ2-3; tentative D call: TRBD1 (7 bases). The CDR3 totals 14 residues. With 5 bases removed from V and 0 bases from J, the gap between germline ends came to 9 bases. CDR1 and CDR2 from the germline V gene are MGHDK and SYGVNS. CDR3 amino acids: CASSQGGSTDTQYF. The CDR3, as DNA: TGTGCCAGCAGTCAGGGGGGAAGCACAGATACGCAGTATTTT.

The rearrangement joins TRBV25-1 to TRBJ2-2, with 8 bases identical to TRBD2. The CDR3 loop spans 14 amino acids. V trimming: 5 bases; J trimming: 7 bases; junction bases outside the gene matches: 6. Germline lookup yields CDR1 MGHDK and CDR2 SYGVNS. The DNA of the CDR3 is TGTGCCAGCAGTAGCGGGGGAAAGGACGGGGAGCTGTTTTTT. Residues: CASSSGGKDGELFF.

J is TRBJ1-5 and V is TRBV5-8; 9 bases line up with TRBD1. Unmatched junction bases numbered 7, after V lost 5 bases and J lost 7 bases. The V gene's germline CDR1 is SGHTS and CDR2 YDEGEE. The CDR3 extends over 14 amino acids. The CDR3: CASRLPQGAQPQHF. CDR3 nucleotides: TGTGCCAGCAGACTCCCACAGGGGGCCCAGCCCCAGCATTTT.

This clone showed up just once. This chain uses TRBV19 with TRBJ1-2; D is perhaps TRBD1 (5 bases). Deletions cut 5 bases from V and 4 bases from J, with 11 bases between. The CDR3 length is 13 residues. In germline, CDR1 is LNHDA, CDR2 SQIVND (reference sequence). Written as DNA, the CDR3 is TGTGCCAGTAGTCCGTTGGGGCGCTATGGCTACACCTTC. This translates into CASSPLGRYGYTF.

This chain uses TRBV12-3 or TRBV12-4 with TRBJ1-2, with 7 positions matching TRBD1. V lost 6 bases to trimming and J lost 10 bases; unmatched junction nucleotides: 11. The CDR3 runs to 13 residues. CDR3 nucleotides: TGTGCCAGCAGCTTAAGACAGGGTCTGACCTACACCTTC. Translation gives CASSLRQGLTYTF.

The chain combines TRBV7-9 with TRBJ1-5; 7 positions match TRBD1. Looked up from germline, CDR1 is SEHNR and CDR2 is FQNEAQ (reference sequence). The CDR3 has 13 amino acids. The J segment lost 2 bases and the V segment lost 9 bases, leaving 4 bases of the junction unmatched. CDR3 protein: CASQGGGNQPQHF. CDR3 bases: TGTGCCAGTCAGGGGGGTGGCAATCAGCCCCAGCATTTT.

V usage is TRBV3-1 (or the pseudogene TRBV3-2) and J usage is TRBJ1-1; D not certain. The CDR3 contains 13 residues. V was clipped by 5 bases and J by 1 base, with 8 bases between them. Germline-derived CDR1 and CDR2 are LGHDT and YNNKEL (reference sequence). This CDR3 reads CASSETRNTEAFF. Written as DNA, the CDR3 is TGTGCCAGCAGCGAAACAAGGAACACTGAAGCTTTCTTT.

This chain joins TRBV5-1 and TRBJ2-5, with D tentatively TRBD1 (5 bases). V lost 3 bases and J 2 bases, leaving 14 bases between the germline ends. Per germline, CDR1 SGHRS and CDR2 YFSETQ. The CDR3 is made up of 15 amino acids. CDR3 in amino acids: CASSSTTRGQETQYF. CDR3 in DNA: TGCGCCAGCAGCTCCACGACAAGGGGACAAGAGACCCAGTACTTC.

The chain joins TRBV14 to TRBJ1-3; unclear D gene. Trimming pared 8 bases from V and 3 bases from J, leaving 14 bases between. The CDR3 runs to 14 residues. The germline gives CDR1 SGHDN, CDR2 FVKESK. The CDR3: CASGGGISGNTIYF. In DNA, the CDR3 is TGTGCCAGCGGAGGCGGGATAAGTGGAAACACCATATATTTT.

The chain carries TRBV27 and TRBJ2-1; 7 nucleotides align to TRBD1. This CDR3 region has 16 residues. In germline, CDR1 is MNHEY, CDR2 SMNVEV (reference sequence). V shed 2 bases and J 7 bases; nucleotides not matched to a gene: 11. The CDR3 coding sequence is TGTGCCAGCAGTTTACTAGGGGGCGATCAAAGGAATGAGCAGTTCTTC. Protein product: CASSLLGGDQRNEQFF.

The sample holds a few counts of this clone. The junction departs from the called germline gene at one end, perhaps through a read error. The chain carries TRBV4-1 and TRBJ1-4, with D possibly TRBD1 on 6 matching bases. The CDR3 covers 14 residues. CDR1 MGHRA and CDR2 YSYEKL come from the germline V gene. CDR3 sequence (DNA): TGCGCCAGCAGCCGGGACACCTGGATTGAAGAACTGTTTTTT. It specifies CASSRDTWIEELFF.

The chain links TRBV6-6 to TRBJ1-2; D is unresolved. Germline V gene data show CDR1 as MNHNY and CDR2 as SVGAGI (reference sequence). V dropped 2 bases and J dropped 8 bases, with 12 bases sitting between them. The CDR3 consists of 13 residues. CDR3 protein: CASSYPDGVGYTF. The CDR3 DNA reads as TGTGCCAGCAGTTACCCCGACGGGGTAGGCTACACCTTC.

The chain recombines TRBV4-1 with TRBJ2-7; 15 positions match TRBD2. Per germline, CDR1 MGHRA and CDR2 YSYEKL. V trimming: 1 base; J trimming: 5 bases; junction bases outside the gene matches: 0. The CDR3 contains 15 residues. Here the CDR3 DNA reads TGCGCCAGCAGCCAAGGGACTAGCGGGGGGGACGAGCAGTACTTC. This encodes CASSQGTSGGDEQYF.